These T cell receptor beta chains were read from a single sample in a study of blood T cell repertoires in COVID-19. The assay was immunoSEQ multiplex PCR, and TCRdb's table has in-frame clones only and misses some. There are over 150,000 clones in the sample; approximately 86% occur only once, and under 0.7% lies in the top ten. Sequencing was carried out using peripheral blood. Receptor source: a man aged 55 to 70 with COVID-19, enrolled during active disease. CDR3s include the opening cysteine and the closing phenylalanine or tryptophan. Each record gives: CDR3 protein, CDR3 DNA, V gene, J gene, clone size, D gene. D genes are given only for firm matches. Part of the rows lack a size; the others show once, few, many or a class for expanded clones.

CDR3aa: CASSTGQWGEIGSNQPQHF
CDR3nt: TGTGCCAGCAGCACCGGACAATGGGGGGAGATTGGGAGCAATCAGCCCCAGCATTTT
v_gene: TRBV11-3
j_gene: TRBJ1-5
abundance: -
d_gene: -

CDR3aa: CASSFLPPGTGDSPLHF
CDR3nt: TGTGCCAGCAGTTTCCTTCCCCCCGGGACAGGGGATTCACCCCTCCACTTT
v_gene: TRBV28
j_gene: TRBJ1-6
abundance: once
d_gene: TRBD1

CDR3aa: CASSYSYSGANVLTF
CDR3nt: TGTGCCAGCAGTTACTCATACTCTGGGGCCAACGTCCTGACTTTC
v_gene: TRBV6-2/TRBV6-3
j_gene: TRBJ2-6
abundance: -
d_gene: -

CDR3aa: CASSAPGHTTSTEAFF
CDR3nt: TGTGCCAGCAGTGCACCGGGACACACTACAAGCACTGAAGCTTTCTTT
v_gene: TRBV6-1
j_gene: TRBJ1-1
abundance: -
d_gene: -

CDR3aa: CASSVGGHPDTQYF
CDR3nt: TGCGCCAGCAGTGTGGGAGGGCATCCAGATACGCAGTATTTT
v_gene: TRBV5-1
j_gene: TRBJ2-3
abundance: once
d_gene: TRBD2

CDR3aa: CASARQSRTDTQYF
CDR3nt: TGCGCCAGCGCGCGACAGTCGCGCACAGATACGCAGTATTTT
v_gene: TRBV5-1
j_gene: TRBJ2-3
abundance: few
d_gene: -

CDR3aa: CASRGTGADQPQHF
CDR3nt: TGTGCCAGTAGGGGGACAGGGGCGGATCAGCCCCAGCATTTT
v_gene: TRBV19
j_gene: TRBJ1-5
abundance: once
d_gene: TRBD1

CDR3aa: CAWIGLSTDTQYF
CDR3nt: TGTGCCTGGATCGGACTGAGCACAGATACGCAGTATTTT
v_gene: TRBV30
j_gene: TRBJ2-3
abundance: -
d_gene: -

CDR3aa: CASSIGLRGGGSYNEQFF
CDR3nt: TGTGCCAGTAGTATAGGGCTACGAGGCGGAGGCTCCTACAATGAGCAGTTCTTC
v_gene: TRBV19
j_gene: TRBJ2-1
abundance: -
d_gene: -

CDR3aa: CASSKGGRPNTEAFF
CDR3nt: TGTGCCAGCAGCAAGGGGGGTAGGCCCAACACTGAAGCTTTCTTT
v_gene: TRBV21-1
j_gene: TRBJ1-1
abundance: -
d_gene: -

CDR3aa: CASSQTKGGASYGYTF
CDR3nt: TGTGCCAGCAGCCAAACGAAAGGGGGCGCCAGCTATGGCTACACCTTC
v_gene: TRBV7-2
j_gene: TRBJ1-2
abundance: -
d_gene: TRBD1

CDR3aa: CASSQGSGRPRSGQFF
CDR3nt: TGCGCCAGCAGCCAAGGAAGCGGGAGGCCGCGCTCTGGGCAGTTCTTC
v_gene: TRBV4-1
j_gene: TRBJ2-1
abundance: -
d_gene: TRBD2

CDR3aa: CASSLAVSDIQYF
CDR3nt: TGTGCCAGCAGCTTAGCGGTGTCGGACATTCAGTACTTC
v_gene: TRBV7-2
j_gene: TRBJ2-4
abundance: once
d_gene: -

CDR3aa: CASSLQGTYGYTF
CDR3nt: TGTGCCAGCAGTTTACAGGGTACCTATGGCTACACCTTC
v_gene: TRBV28
j_gene: TRBJ1-2
abundance: -
d_gene: -

CDR3aa: CASRSQGLGTGELFF
CDR3nt: TGTGCCAGCAGGTCCCAGGGGTTAGGGACCGGGGAGCTGTTTTTT
v_gene: TRBV28
j_gene: TRBJ2-2
abundance: few
d_gene: -

CDR3aa: CASSIQGDIRNAEAFF
CDR3nt: TGTGCCAGTAGTATCCAAGGGGATATACGAAACGCTGAAGCTTTCTTT
v_gene: TRBV19
j_gene: TRBJ1-1
abundance: -
d_gene: -

CDR3aa: CASSLDRVRVVNTEAFF
CDR3nt: TGTGCCAGCAGCTTAGACAGGGTTCGCGTCGTGAACACTGAAGCTTTCTTT
v_gene: TRBV7-9
j_gene: TRBJ1-1
abundance: few
d_gene: -

CDR3aa: CASSPGQLLTTEAFF
CDR3nt: TGTGCCAGCTCACCCGGACAGCTACTTACCACTGAAGCTTTCTTT
v_gene: TRBV18
j_gene: TRBJ1-1
abundance: -
d_gene: -

CDR3aa: CASSADRDRPYGYTF
CDR3nt: TGTGCCAGTAGTGCCGACCGGGACAGACCCTATGGCTACACCTTC
v_gene: TRBV19
j_gene: TRBJ1-2
abundance: -
d_gene: TRBD1

CDR3aa: CASSSNRQGLTDTQYF
CDR3nt: TGTGCCAGCAGCTCCAACCGACAGGGGCTCACAGATACGCAGTATTTT
v_gene: TRBV11-3
j_gene: TRBJ2-3
abundance: -
d_gene: TRBD1

CDR3aa: CASSQEGTANTEAFF
CDR3nt: TGTGCCAGCAGCCAAGAAGGGACAGCTAACACTGAAGCTTTCTTT
v_gene: TRBV3-1/TRBV3-2
j_gene: TRBJ1-1
abundance: few
d_gene: TRBD1

CDR3aa: CASSPVGGGGQIRSYNEQFF
CDR3nt: TGTGCCAGCAGCCCAGTTGGAGGGGGAGGGCAAATACGTTCCTACAATGAGCAGTTCTTC
v_gene: TRBV9
j_gene: TRBJ2-1
abundance: -
d_gene: -

CDR3aa: CASSFAQDQPQHF
CDR3nt: TGTGCCAGCAGCTTTGCCCAGGATCAGCCCCAGCATTTT
v_gene: TRBV6-4
j_gene: TRBJ1-5
abundance: -
d_gene: -

CDR3aa: CASSQEGGTEAFF
CDR3nt: TGTGCCAGCAGCCAAGAAGGGGGTACTGAAGCTTTCTTT
v_gene: TRBV4-2
j_gene: TRBJ1-1
abundance: -
d_gene: -

CDR3aa: CATSQTGDGQPQHF
CDR3nt: TGTGCCACCAGTCAGACAGGGGACGGTCAGCCCCAGCATTTT
v_gene: TRBV24-1
j_gene: TRBJ1-5
abundance: -
d_gene: TRBD1

CDR3aa: CASSLALEGTIYGYTF
CDR3nt: TGTGCCAGCAGCTTAGCGCTGGAGGGTACAATCTATGGCTACACCTTC
v_gene: TRBV7-8
j_gene: TRBJ1-2
abundance: few
d_gene: -

CDR3aa: CASSARGFPYSNQPQHF
CDR3nt: TGTGCCAGTAGTGCTAGAGGGTTCCCTTATAGCAATCAGCCCCAGCATTTT
v_gene: TRBV19
j_gene: TRBJ1-5
abundance: -
d_gene: -

CDR3aa: CSVTGTGEAFF
CDR3nt: TGCAGCGTGACCGGGACAGGGGAAGCTTTCTTT
v_gene: TRBV29-1
j_gene: TRBJ1-1
abundance: -
d_gene: TRBD1

CDR3aa: CAISGEEDFGYTF
CDR3nt: TGTGCCATCAGCGGGGAGGAAGACTTTGGCTACACCTTC
v_gene: TRBV10-3
j_gene: TRBJ1-2
abundance: -
d_gene: -

CDR3aa: CASSFSGRKETQYF
CDR3nt: TGTGCCAGCAGCTTTTCCGGGAGGAAAGAGACCCAGTACTTC
v_gene: TRBV5-6
j_gene: TRBJ2-5
abundance: -
d_gene: TRBD2

CDR3aa: CASSVSGDYGYTF
CDR3nt: TGTGCCAGCAGTGTTTCGGGGGATTATGGCTACACCTTC
v_gene: TRBV2
j_gene: TRBJ1-2
abundance: -
d_gene: -

CDR3aa: CASSFSQRVSRGVAGELFF
CDR3nt: TGTGCCAGCAGCTTTTCACAGCGTGTGAGCCGGGGGGTCGCCGGGGAGCTGTTTTTT
v_gene: TRBV11-3
j_gene: TRBJ2-2
abundance: once
d_gene: TRBD2

CDR3aa: CASSSGTGLSYEQYF
CDR3nt: TGTGCCAGCAGCTCCGGGACAGGCCTCTCCTACGAGCAGTACTTC
v_gene: TRBV6-2/TRBV6-3
j_gene: TRBJ2-7
abundance: -
d_gene: TRBD1

CDR3aa: CASSLSWGQASYEQYF
CDR3nt: TGTGCCAGCAGCCTGAGTTGGGGACAGGCCTCCTACGAGCAGTACTTC
v_gene: TRBV11-2
j_gene: TRBJ2-7
abundance: -
d_gene: TRBD1

CDR3aa: CASSQSGQQHYGYTF
CDR3nt: TGTGCCAGCAGCCAATCAGGACAGCAACACTATGGCTACACCTTC
v_gene: TRBV16
j_gene: TRBJ1-2
abundance: -
d_gene: -

CDR3aa: CASGSLGYGYTF
CDR3nt: TGTGCCAGCGGCTCGCTTGGCTATGGCTACACCTTC
v_gene: TRBV12-3/TRBV12-4
j_gene: TRBJ1-2
abundance: -
d_gene: -

CDR3aa: CASSGTGSSNQPQHF
CDR3nt: TGTGCCAGCAGCGGTACAGGGTCGAGCAATCAGCCCCAGCATTTT
v_gene: TRBV6-6
j_gene: TRBJ1-5
abundance: -
d_gene: -

CDR3aa: CATSDVPGSGGAYNEQFF
CDR3nt: TGTGCCACCAGTGATGTCCCCGGGAGCGGGGGGGCCTACAATGAGCAGTTCTTC
v_gene: TRBV24-1
j_gene: TRBJ2-1
abundance: -
d_gene: TRBD2

CDR3aa: CASLAVPMNTEAFF
CDR3nt: TGTGCCAGCCTCGCGGTCCCAATGAACACTGAAGCTTTCTTT
v_gene: TRBV6-5
j_gene: TRBJ1-1
abundance: -
d_gene: -

CDR3aa: CASSLAQGGSSGNTIYF
CDR3nt: TGTGCCAGCAGCTTAGCGCAGGGGGGAAGCTCTGGAAACACCATATATTTT
v_gene: TRBV7-6
j_gene: TRBJ1-3
abundance: -
d_gene: TRBD1

CDR3aa: CASSQPTSDGGNEQFF
CDR3nt: TGTGCCAGCAGCCAACCCACTAGCGATGGGGGCAATGAGCAGTTCTTC
v_gene: TRBV5-4
j_gene: TRBJ2-1
abundance: -
d_gene: TRBD2

CDR3aa: CASTGTDDTDTQYF
CDR3nt: TGTGCCAGCACCGGGACAGACGACACAGATACGCAGTATTTT
v_gene: TRBV28
j_gene: TRBJ2-3
abundance: -
d_gene: TRBD1

CDR3aa: CASTLKGAGELFF
CDR3nt: TGTGCCAGCACCCTCAAGGGAGCCGGGGAGCTGTTTTTT
v_gene: TRBV3-1/TRBV3-2
j_gene: TRBJ2-2
abundance: -
d_gene: -

CDR3aa: CASSYSYQGLNGYTF
CDR3nt: TGTGCCAGCAGTTATTCTTATCAGGGCCTGAATGGCTACACCTTC
v_gene: TRBV6-5
j_gene: TRBJ1-2
abundance: -
d_gene: -

CDR3aa: CASSPGTSHLNEQFF
CDR3nt: TGTGCCAGCAGTCCCGGGACTTCCCATTTAAATGAGCAGTTCTTC
v_gene: TRBV6-2/TRBV6-3
j_gene: TRBJ2-1
abundance: -
d_gene: -

CDR3aa: CASKEILNEKLFF
CDR3nt: TGTGCCAGCAAAGAGATTTTGAATGAAAAACTGTTTTTT
v_gene: TRBV6-5
j_gene: TRBJ1-4
abundance: -
d_gene: -

CDR3aa: CASSRISGDPGNTIYF
CDR3nt: TGTGCCAGCAGCCGTATCTCCGGGGATCCTGGAAACACCATATATTTT
v_gene: TRBV6-6
j_gene: TRBJ1-3
abundance: -
d_gene: -

CDR3aa: CATSDTRTGKSNQPQHF
CDR3nt: TGTGCCACCAGTGATACCCGGACAGGGAAGAGCAATCAGCCCCAGCATTTT
v_gene: TRBV24-1
j_gene: TRBJ1-5
abundance: -
d_gene: TRBD1

CDR3aa: CASSAGVANEKLFF
CDR3nt: TGTGCCAGCAGCGCAGGGGTGGCTAATGAAAAACTGTTTTTT
v_gene: TRBV9
j_gene: TRBJ1-4
abundance: once
d_gene: -

CDR3aa: CASRSRGAGGTDTQYF
CDR3nt: TGTGCCAGCCGCTCGAGGGGAGCGGGGGGCACAGATACGCAGTATTTT
v_gene: TRBV11-2
j_gene: TRBJ2-3
abundance: -
d_gene: TRBD2

CDR3aa: CASGAGQSSYNEQFF
CDR3nt: TGTGCCAGCGGAGCGGGGCAGAGCTCCTACAATGAGCAGTTCTTC
v_gene: TRBV7-2
j_gene: TRBJ2-1
abundance: once
d_gene: TRBD2